One T cell receptor (beta chain) is described in this entry. This entry is derived from a study of shared clonotypes between healthy human individuals. Study details: Per donor, three plates held CD4 naive cells, three held CD4 memory, two held CD8 naive and one held CD8 memory.

CD8 cells classed as naive were CD45RO-negative and positively selected for CCR7, excluding terminally differentiated effector memory CD45RA+ cells. Deep level was the assay's run setting. In the original analysis: Filtering differed for immunoSEQ, which gave only junction sequences without quality scores. The data were produced by immunoSEQ multiplex PCR, yet TCRdb's version contains in-frame clones alone and is incomplete. V and J calls and clone size follow that table, whereas D and trimming were derived from the DNA. The sample holds approximately 2,200,000 clones; roughly 91% are singletons and the top ten take more than 1.5%. Germline lookup yields CDR1 SEHNR and CDR2 FQNEAQ (reference sequence). CDR3 length equals 17 residues. Trimming cost V 10 bases and J 4 bases; bases outside gene matches: 19.

V and J are TRBV7-9 and TRBJ2-7; TRBD2 matches 10 bases. The clonotype was recovered from a young man in good health. Some clones in this sample may be carry-over from other donors' samples. The sequencing sample was made of naive CD8+ T cells from PBMCs. CDR3 in amino acids: CATPPLAGDLLGYEQYF. For the CDR3, the DNA is TGTGCCACCCCGCCCCTAGCGGGAGACCTACTTGGGTACGAGCAGTACTTC.